This T cell receptor beta chain was captured in a study of OX40 agonist ivuxolimab in advanced cancers. This table comes from immunoSEQ multiplex PCR, and its TCRdb copy is limited to in-frame clones, with some not included. In the table there are around 73,000 clones, about nine tenths of which are singletons. Germline-derived CDR1 and CDR2 are SGHVS and FNYEAQ. The CDR3 spans 14 residues. Trimming removed 5 bases from V and 6 bases from J; junction bases left unmatched: 7. This sequence was found in an adult with an advanced solid tumor such as melanoma, head and neck, liver or kidney cancer. This sample comprised CD4+ or CD8+ T cells sorted from blood, obtained in a trial of the OX40 agonist ivuxolimab. The rearrangement uses TRBV7-6 and TRBJ2-1; 7 nucleotides align to TRBD2. The chain's CDR3 is CASSLRTRSNEQFF. In DNA form, the CDR3 reads TGTGCCAGCAGCCTTCGGACTAGGAGCAATGAGCAGTTCTTC. Combining the CDR3 with reference TRBV7-6 and TRBJ2-1 gives the whole variable domain GAGVSQSPRYKVTKRGQDVALRCDPISGHVSLYWYRQALGQGPEFLTYFNYEAQQDKSGLPNDRFSAERPEGSISTLTIQRTEQRDSAMYRCASSLRTRSNEQFFGPGTRLTVL.